This TCR beta chain was sequenced for a study of shared clonotypes between healthy human individuals (TCRdb year 2020). In terms of the full investigation: A few men and a couple of women, aged 18 to 49 years, made up the cohort. Libraries were prepared and TCR repertoires were sequenced by different laboratories using diverse techniques, in order to increase sequencing depth and limit assay-specific biases. Per donor, leukapheresis produced somewhere between about 0.85 and 9.5 billion PBMCs. Blood TCR repertoires of five healthy adults were deeply sequenced to estimate repertoire size and the extent of clonotype sharing between individuals.

Spanning cysteine to phenylalanine, the CDR3 consists of 16 amino acids. The kept DNA is CDR3 alone, 48 bases in frame from the first base. Clipping removes 5 bases from V and 4 bases from J, with 9 as the unmatched junction base count. From the germline V gene, CDR1 is SGHTA and CDR2 is FQGNSA. Broader findings and caveats from the paper: Sampling was restricted to blood, and TCR repertoires in tissues likely differ from the TCR repertoires found in blood. Pairwise subsampling led to the expectation that sequencing depth would affect the degree of clonotype sharing among donors. Because the study included only a small number of donors, the genetic and exposure-history diversity represented was limited.

TCR CDR3 regions were amplified from genomic DNA by multiplex PCR using the deep immunoSEQ assay. Extracted genomic DNA from each cell subset was spread evenly across all wells of several immunoSEQ 96-well plates, with each plate serving as a replicate. For unsorted PBMC, roughly 0.3 ug of genomic DNA, equivalent to roughly 30,000 T cell genomes, went into each replicate PCR. Ten immunoSEQ deep assay plates were used to sequence unsorted PBMC genomic DNA. Purified libraries were quantified with a Qubit 3.0 fluorometer, sized on a Bioanalyzer 2100, and re-quantified with the KAPA Library Quantification kit. Each immunoSEQ 96-well plate was sequenced on its own single-read 150-cycle Illumina NextSeq 550 flow cell. Turning to the authors' computational methods: Because the immunoSEQ output included only junctional sequences and no quality scores, the filtering could not be the same as the filtering used for full-length reads. Sequences were annotated with PyIR, a Python wrapper for IgBLAST v1.9, using IMGT germline references to assign V/J genes and CDR3. Reads were filtered out if the reads had weak V/J assignments (E-value above 1e-6), no CDR3, stop codons, out-of-frame junctions, or ambiguous translated residues. V3J clonotypes were defined as sequences sharing the same inferred V gene, J gene, and CDR3 amino acid sequence. Percentage overlap between repertoires was calculated by dividing the number of shared unique clonotypes by the size of the smaller repertoire. Richness of each repertoire was evaluated using RTK rarefaction, the Chao1 estimator, and Recon v2.1 estimates of unobserved clonotypes. TCRdb obtained this table from immuneACCESS and retained in-frame rearrangements with V and J assigned. These tables miss some clones; where compared with another copy, unresolved V genes account for less than half of the shortfall, and the remainder is unexplained. D and trimming come from the DNA, and the V and J calls and clone size come from that table. The sample table lists about half a million clones, roughly 85% of them with a count of one. The top ten clonotypes cover about 12% of the sample.

Donors were healthy HIV-negative adults with no recently reported acute infections or vaccinations. Every donor was a Caucasian adult residing in Nashville, Tennessee, USA. For unsorted samples, about 90 million PBMCs were counted and genomic DNA was extracted with the QIAamp DNA Blood Mini kit. Blood was obtained by leukapheresis, after which PBMCs were separated by Ficoll-Histopaque density gradient centrifugation and cryopreserved in liquid nitrogen vapor phase. About this clone itself: Its antigen remains undetermined. Base quality data are lacking; no much larger clone is found one base away.

The receptor chain draws on TRBV7-2 and TRBJ2-7; 12 bases in the junction line up with TRBD2. The TCR was taken from a woman aged 40 to 49 in good health. Some clones in this sample may be carry-over from other donors' samples. The sequenced sample was PBMCs. The DNA is TGTGCCAGCAGCCTATTGCCCGGGACTAGCGGGTACGAGCAGTACTTC. Its translation reads: CASSLLPGTSGYEQYF.